These 9 T cell receptor beta chains originate from one sample sequenced in a study of T cells in Graves' hyperthyroidism and ophthalmopathy. What was amplified from RNA transcripts were TCR beta CDR3 regions. A first-round RT-PCR of the TCR CDR3 used the HTBI primer set. One entry per CDR3 protein, called by TCRdb with MiXCR from the multiplex PCR reads. The sample comprises some 490,000 distinct CDR3 sequences, roughly 23% of which are singletons, and under 55% rests with the top ten. Sequenced: blood. The receptors stem from a woman aged 70 to 79 with Graves' ophthalmopathy.

The chain is built from TRBV3-1 and TRBJ1-4; 11 bases are shared with TRBD1. Germline V CDR1 and CDR2: LGHDT, YNNKEL (reference sequence). The CDR3 runs 14 residues. The V gene end was trimmed by 7 bases and the J gene end by 7 bases; junction bases not matched to a gene: 5. The CDR3 is CASTYGTGGEKLFF. The CDR3 DNA follows: TGTGCCAGCACCTACGGGACAGGGGGTGAAAAACTGTTTTTT.

This clonotype was detected many times. The chain uses TRBV28 and TRBJ1-1; D gene unclear. The CDR3 is 13 residues long. Germline CDR1 is MDHEN and CDR2 is SYDVKM. V lost 5 bases and J lost 0, with 7 bases in between. The CDR3 DNA follows: TGTGCCAGCAGTGGACCCATGAACACTGAAGCTTTCTTT. As protein: CASSGPMNTEAFF.

The table lists this clonotype with many counts. The chain joins TRBV2 to TRBJ2-5; D may correspond to TRBD1 or TRBD2 (5 bases each). The germline V gene has CDR1 SNHLY and CDR2 FYNNEI. CDR3 length equals 15 residues. V was shortened by 4 bases and J by 4 bases, with 16 bases between the two germline ends. The CDR3 DNA reads TGTGCCAGCAGTGCAACCGGGACGTCTAGAGAGACCCAGTACTTC. Its protein is CASSATGTSRETQYF.

This clonotype was counted a few times. J is TRBJ1-1 and V is TRBV28; TRBD1 agrees at 8 bases. This CDR3 is built from 16 residues. The V and J ends lost 2 bases and 2 bases, in that order; junction bases with no gene match: 7. Germline lookup yields CDR1 MDHEN and CDR2 SYDVKM. CDR3 sequence (DNA): TGTGCCAGCAGTTTAGCTATTGGACAGGGTAACACTGAAGCTTTCTTT. This codes for CASSLAIGQGNTEAFF.

At least ten counts were recorded for this clonotype. The rearrangement uses TRBV28 and TRBJ2-7; TRBD1 aligns across 9 bases. The V segment lost 6 bases and the J segment 1 base; nucleotides outside the gene matches: 10. CDR1 MDHEN and CDR2 SYDVKM come from the germline V gene. This CDR3 region has 16 residues. The chain's CDR3 is CASSGPGGTGSYEQYF. The CDR3 coding sequence is TGTGCCAGCAGCGGGCCCGGTGGGACAGGGTCCTACGAGCAGTACTTC. The complete variable domain, with remaining parts taken from reference TRBV28 and TRBJ2-7, reads DVKVTQSSRYLVKRTGEKVFLECVQDMDHENMFWYRQDPGLGLRLIYFSYDVKMKEKGDIPEGYSVSREKKERFSLILESASTNQTSMYLCASSGPGGTGSYEQYFGPGTRLTVT.

The V gene is TRBV10-3, the J gene TRBJ1-2, with D maybe TRBD1 (5 bases). Germline-derived CDR1 and CDR2 are ENHRY and SYGVKD. The CDR3 spans 14 residues. Trimming took off 3 bases at V and 7 bases at J, with 15 bases between the two ends. The CDR3 region is CAISDIGTGLGYTF. CDR3 sequence (DNA): TGTGCCATCAGTGATATAGGGACGGGGCTTGGCTACACCTTC.

This clonotype has more than one count but fewer than ten. The chain joins TRBV12-3 or TRBV12-4 to TRBJ2-5; D possibly uses TRBD1 or TRBD2 (5 bases each). This CDR3 region has 12 residues. Deletions cut 8 bases from V and 4 bases from J, with 11 bases between. The CDR3 protein is CASEGAGETQYF. The CDR3 DNA sequence: TGTGCCAGCGAAGGGGCGGGAGAGACCCAGTACTTC.

The genes are TRBV4-1 and TRBJ1-5; D not certain. The germline V gene encodes CDR1 MGHRA and CDR2 YSYEKL. The V and J ends lost 4 bases and 6 bases respectively, with 10 bases between them. The CDR3 has 13 residues. Here the CDR3 reads CASSREFLQPQHF. CDR3 nucleotides: TGCGCCAGCAGCCGAGAATTTCTTCAGCCCCAGCATTTT.

This chain uses TRBV5-1 with TRBJ2-2; D is ambiguous. The CDR3 extends over 14 amino acids. V lost 0 bases and J 7 bases, leaving 10 bases between the germline ends. Germline loops: CDR1 SGHRS, CDR2 YFSETQ. Here the CDR3 reads CASSLALPGGELFF. Written as DNA, the CDR3 is TGCGCCAGCAGCTTGGCCTTACCAGGCGGGGAGCTGTTTTTT.